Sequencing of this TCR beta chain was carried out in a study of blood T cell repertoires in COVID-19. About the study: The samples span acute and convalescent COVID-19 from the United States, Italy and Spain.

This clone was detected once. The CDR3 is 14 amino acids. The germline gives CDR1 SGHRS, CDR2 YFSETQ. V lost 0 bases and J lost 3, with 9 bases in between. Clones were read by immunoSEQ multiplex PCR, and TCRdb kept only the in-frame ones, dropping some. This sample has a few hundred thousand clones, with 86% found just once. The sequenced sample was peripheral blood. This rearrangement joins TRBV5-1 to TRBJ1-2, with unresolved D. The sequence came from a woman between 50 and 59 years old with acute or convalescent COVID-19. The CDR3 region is CASSLVVGDYGYTF. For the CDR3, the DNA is TGCGCCAGCAGCTTGGTCGTGGGAGACTATGGCTACACCTTC.